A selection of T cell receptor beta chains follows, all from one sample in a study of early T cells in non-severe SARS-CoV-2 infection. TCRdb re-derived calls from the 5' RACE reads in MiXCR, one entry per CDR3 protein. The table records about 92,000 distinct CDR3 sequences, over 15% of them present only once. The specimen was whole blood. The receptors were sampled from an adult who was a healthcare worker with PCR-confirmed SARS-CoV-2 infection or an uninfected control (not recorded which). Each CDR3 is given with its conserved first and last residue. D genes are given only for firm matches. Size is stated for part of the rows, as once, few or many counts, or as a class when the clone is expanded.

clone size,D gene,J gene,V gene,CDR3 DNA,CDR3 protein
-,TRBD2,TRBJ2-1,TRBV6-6,TGTGCCAGCAGTGCGGAGGGCGGGAGGGCCTTTTGGAACAATGAGCAGTTCTTC,CASSAEGGRAFWNNEQFF
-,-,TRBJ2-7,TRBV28,TGTGCCAGCAGTTTGCAGGGAGGCTACGAGCAGTACTTC,CASSLQGGYEQYF
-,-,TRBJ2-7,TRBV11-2,TGTGCCAGCAGCTTCCGACACGTCGAGCAGTACTTC,CASSFRHVEQYF
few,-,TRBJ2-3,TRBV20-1,TGCAGTGCTAGAGATCAACTACTGGGCACAGATACGCAGTATTTT,CSARDQLLGTDTQYF
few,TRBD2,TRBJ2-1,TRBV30,TGTGCCTGGAGTGGGGGACTATTGTACAATGAGCAGTTCTTC,CAWSGGLLYNEQFF
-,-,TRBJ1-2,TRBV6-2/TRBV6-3,TGTGCCAGCAGTTTTAGAACAGACGGATCCTCAAACTATGGCTACACCTTC,CASSFRTDGSSNYGYTF
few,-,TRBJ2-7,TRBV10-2,TGCGCCAGCAGTGACGGGGATACCTACGAGCAGTACTTC,CASSDGDTYEQYF
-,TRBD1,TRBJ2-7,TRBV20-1,TGCAGTGCTAGACCAGGGGGCAGCGAGCAGTACTTC,CSARPGGSEQYF
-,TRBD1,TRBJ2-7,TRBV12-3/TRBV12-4,TGTGCCAGCAGTCCTCGGACAGGGGCGGAGCAGTACTTC,CASSPRTGAEQYF
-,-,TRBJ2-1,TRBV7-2,TGTGCCAGCAGCTTTGGACGGGAGTACCATGAGCAGTTCTTC,CASSFGREYHEQFF
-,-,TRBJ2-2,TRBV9,TGTGCCAGCAGCGCGCACAGGGGAGGGGACACCGGGGAGCTGTTTTTT,CASSAHRGGDTGELFF
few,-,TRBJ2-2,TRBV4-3,TGCGCCAGCAGCCCCAGAAGCCCGGGTGGCGGGGAGCTGTTTTTT,CASSPRSPGGGELFF
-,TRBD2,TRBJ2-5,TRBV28,TGTGCCAGTAAACCCGCGGGAGGACAAGAGACCCAGTACTTC,CASKPAGGQETQYF
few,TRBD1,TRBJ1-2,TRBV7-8,TGTGCCAGCAGCCCAAAGACAGGGGAGAGAGGCTACACCTTC,CASSPKTGERGYTF
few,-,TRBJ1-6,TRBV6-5,TGTGCCAGCAGTCGCGCCCCGACAGTCAGCTCCTATAATTCACCCCTCCACTTT,CASSRAPTVSSYNSPLHF
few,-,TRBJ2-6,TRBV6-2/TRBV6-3,TGTGCCAGCAGTCTCTACGGGCCTGGGGCCAACGTCCTGACTTTC,CASSLYGPGANVLTF
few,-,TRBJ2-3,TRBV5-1,TGCGCCAGCAGCTTGGCCTCGCGCACTAGCACAGATACGCAGTATTTT,CASSLASRTSTDTQYF
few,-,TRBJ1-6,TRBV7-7,TGTGCCAGCAGCTTAAATTTAAGGGGGAGCCGGGACTCAAGCTCCTATAATTCACCCCTCCACTTT,CASSLNLRGSRDSSSYNSPLHF
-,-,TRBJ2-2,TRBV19,TGTGCCAGTAGTATTGGTCGAGGGGAGCTGTTTTTT,CASSIGRGELFF
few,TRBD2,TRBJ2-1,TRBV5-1,TGCGCCAGCAGCTTGTACTTATTGGCTAGCGGGAGGGGTGAGCAGTTCTTC,CASSLYLLASGRGEQFF
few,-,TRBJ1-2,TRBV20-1,TGCAGTGCTACCGAGGGGGGCAACTATGGCTACACCTTC,CSATEGGNYGYTF
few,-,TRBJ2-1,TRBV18,TGTGCCAGCTCACCCCTCCGCCTTCTTAGCTCCTACAATGAGCAGTTCTTC,CASSPLRLLSSYNEQFF
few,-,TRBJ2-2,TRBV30,TGTGCCTGGCAGAATTACCAAACCGGGGAGCTGTTTTTT,CAWQNYQTGELFF
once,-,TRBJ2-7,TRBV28,TGTGCCAGCAAAAAATTCGTCAGCTACGAGCAGTACTTC,CASKKFVSYEQYF
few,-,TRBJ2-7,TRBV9,TGTGCCAGCAGCGTAAAAGGCCTAGCTGGCGAGCAGTACTTC,CASSVKGLAGEQYF
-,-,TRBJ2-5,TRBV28,TGTGCCAGCAGTTTTCAGTTAGGGATACAAGAGACCCAGTACTTC,CASSFQLGIQETQYF
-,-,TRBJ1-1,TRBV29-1,TGCAGCGTTGAAGGGCAGTTTATAACTGAAGCTTTCTTT,CSVEGQFITEAFF
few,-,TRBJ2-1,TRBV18,TGTGCCAGCTCACAAAACGGCAGAGATGAGCAGTTCTTC,CASSQNGRDEQFF
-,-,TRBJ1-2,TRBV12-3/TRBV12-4,TGTGCCAGCAGTTCGAAGTCGGGACGGAGGGACTATGGCTACACCTTC,CASSSKSGRRDYGYTF
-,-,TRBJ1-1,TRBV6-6,TGTGCCAGCAGTCCGTCAAGGACGGGGAACACTGAAGCTTTCTTT,CASSPSRTGNTEAFF